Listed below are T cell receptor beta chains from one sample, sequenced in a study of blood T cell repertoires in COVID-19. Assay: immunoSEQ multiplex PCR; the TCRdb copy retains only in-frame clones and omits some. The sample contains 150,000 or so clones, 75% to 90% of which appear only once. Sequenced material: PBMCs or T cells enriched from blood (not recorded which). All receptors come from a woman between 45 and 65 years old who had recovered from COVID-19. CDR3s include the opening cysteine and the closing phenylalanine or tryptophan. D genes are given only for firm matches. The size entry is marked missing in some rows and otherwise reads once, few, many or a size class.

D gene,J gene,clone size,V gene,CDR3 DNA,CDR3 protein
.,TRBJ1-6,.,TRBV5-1,TGCGCCAGCAGCTTGGGCGGGCAGGGGAATTCACCCCTCCACTTT,CASSLGGQGNSPLHF
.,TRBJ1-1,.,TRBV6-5,TGTGCCAGCAGTTACTCCTACGTCACGAACACTGAAGCTTTCTTT,CASSYSYVTNTEAFF
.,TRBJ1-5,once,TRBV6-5,TGTGCCACCCACTCTAGCAGCAATCAGCCCCAGCATTTT,CATHSSSNQPQHF
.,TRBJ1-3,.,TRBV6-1,.,CASSERRWGGGSFF
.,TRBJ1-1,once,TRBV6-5,TGTGCCAGCAGTTATTCGGACAGATTCGCTGAAGCTTTCTTT,CASSYSDRFAEAFF
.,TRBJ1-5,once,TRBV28,TGTGCCAGCAGTCCACAGGGTAGTGGAGGCAATCAGCCCCAGCATTTT,CASSPQGSGGNQPQHF
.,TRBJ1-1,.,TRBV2,TGTGCCAGCAGCGAAACCTACAGCATGAACACTGAAGCTTTCTTT,CASSETYSMNTEAFF
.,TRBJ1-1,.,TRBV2,TGTGCCAGCAGTGAGGAGCGGGGTAACACTGAAGCTTTCTTT,CASSEERGNTEAFF
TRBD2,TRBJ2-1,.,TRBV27,TGTGCCAGCAGTTCCCTAGCGGGGGGGCCCAATGAGCAGTTCTTC,CASSSLAGGPNEQFF
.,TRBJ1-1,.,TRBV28,TGTGCCAGCAGCACAGCGGGGGTGAACACTGAAGCTTTCTTT,CASSTAGVNTEAFF
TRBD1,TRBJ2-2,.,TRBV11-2,TGTGCCAGCAGCTTAGCGGCAGGGGGAACCGGGGAGCTGTTTTTT,CASSLAAGGTGELFF
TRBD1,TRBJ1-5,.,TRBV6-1,TGTGCCAGCAGTGAAAGTCCCGACAGGGCGAATCAGCCCCAGCATTTT,CASSESPDRANQPQHF
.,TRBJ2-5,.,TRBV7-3,TGTGCCAGCAGCCGAACTGGGGCCAAAGAGACCCAGTACTTC,CASSRTGAKETQYF
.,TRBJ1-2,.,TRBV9,TGTGCCAGCAGCCCTCGTAGTACGGTGTACCGGGCGGGTAGCGGCTACACCTTC,CASSPRSTVYRAGSGYTF
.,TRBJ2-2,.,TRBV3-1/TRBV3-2,TGTGCCAGCAGCGGGGTAAGCGGAAACACCGGGGAGCTGTTTTTT,CASSGVSGNTGELFF
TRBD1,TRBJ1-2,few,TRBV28,TGTGCCAGCACCCTCGGGACAGGGGGATACGGCGGCTACACCTTC,CASTLGTGGYGGYTF
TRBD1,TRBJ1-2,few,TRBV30,TGTGCCTGGAAGACAGGGTGGGGCTATGGCTACACCTTC,CAWKTGWGYGYTF
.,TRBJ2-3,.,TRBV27,TGTGCCAGCAGTTTCCGACCGACTATTTCAGATACGCAGTATTTT,CASSFRPTISDTQYF
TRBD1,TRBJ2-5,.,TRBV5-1,TGCGCCAGCGGGCCACAGGGGGCGCGAGAAGAGACCCAGTACTTC,CASGPQGAREETQYF
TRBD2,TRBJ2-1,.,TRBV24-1,TGTGCCACCAGTACCCAGCGGGAGGGCCGGGGGAAAAATGAGCAGTTCTTC,CATSTQREGRGKNEQFF
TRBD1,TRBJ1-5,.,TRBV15,TGTGCCACCAGCAGACCGACAGGGGGCAATCAGCCCCAGCATTTT,CATSRPTGGNQPQHF
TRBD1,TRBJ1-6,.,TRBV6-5,TGTGCCAGCAGACTCCGGGACAGCAATTCACCCCTCCACTTT,CASRLRDSNSPLHF
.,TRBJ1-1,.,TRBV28,TGTCTCGTAGGGGGAAGCTTGGTGGCTGAAGCTTTCTTT,CLVGGSLVAEAFF
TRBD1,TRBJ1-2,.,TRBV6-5,TGTGCCAGCAGTTACTCTACAGGGGGCTCCTATGGCTACACCTTC,CASSYSTGGSYGYTF
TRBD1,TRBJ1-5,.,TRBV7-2,TGTGCCAGCCAACGGGCAGGGGGTAATCAGCCCCAGCATTTT,CASQRAGGNQPQHF
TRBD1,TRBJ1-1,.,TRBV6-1,TGTGCCAGCAGTGAGAGGGGGCTGTTCACTGAAGCTTTCTTT,CASSERGLFTEAFF
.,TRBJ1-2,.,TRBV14,TGTGCCAGCAGCCAAGTCCTGGGGGGGCGGGATGGCTACACCTTC,CASSQVLGGRDGYTF
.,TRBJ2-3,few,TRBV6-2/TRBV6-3,TGTGCCAGCAGTTACTCGGCGGGAGAAGGGGGAGATACGCAGTATTTT,CASSYSAGEGGDTQYF
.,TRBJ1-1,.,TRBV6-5,TGTGCCAGCAGTTACGGGCCGCTCTTGAACACTGAAGCTTTCTTT,CASSYGPLLNTEAFF
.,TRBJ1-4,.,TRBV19,TGTGCCAGTAGTATCCAGGCTCGTGAAAAACTGTTTTTT,CASSIQAREKLFF
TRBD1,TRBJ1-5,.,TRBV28,TGTGCCAGCAGTGGGGGACAGGTAAATCAGCCCCAGCATTTT,CASSGGQVNQPQHF
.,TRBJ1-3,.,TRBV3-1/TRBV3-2,TGTGCCAGTAACTCTGGAAACACCATATATTTT,CASNSGNTIYF
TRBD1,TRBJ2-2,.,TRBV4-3,TGCGCCAGCAGCCACCCCAGGGGGACCGGGGAGCTGTTTTTT,CASSHPRGTGELFF
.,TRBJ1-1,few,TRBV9,TGTGCCAGCAGCCCCCGTGGGGGGACTGAAGCTTTCTTT,CASSPRGGTEAFF
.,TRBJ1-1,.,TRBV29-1,TGCAGCGTCGTTTCCCGGGGGTTAATGAACACTGAAGCTTTCTTT,CSVVSRGLMNTEAFF
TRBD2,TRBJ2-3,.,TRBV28,TGTGCCAGCAGAATTGGGGGGGTTGGGGTTTCCACAGATACGCAGTATTTT,CASRIGGVGVSTDTQYF
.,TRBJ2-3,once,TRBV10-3,TGTGCCATCAGTGTGCGAGGGACAGATACGCAGTATTTT,CAISVRGTDTQYF
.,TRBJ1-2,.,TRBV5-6,TGTGCCAGCAGCTTCGGTCAGGGGAACTATGGCTACACCTTC,CASSFGQGNYGYTF
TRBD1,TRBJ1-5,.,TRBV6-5,TGTGCCAGCAGTAGACAGGGCGGGAGCAATCAGCCCCAGCATTTT,CASSRQGGSNQPQHF
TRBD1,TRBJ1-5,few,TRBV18,TGTGCCAGCTCACGAGGGACAGGAGCGGCCGGACAGCCCCAGCATTTT,CASSRGTGAAGQPQHF
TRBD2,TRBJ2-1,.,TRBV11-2,TGTGCCAGCAGCTCGAGCGGGAGTTCTTACAATGAGCAGTTCTTC,CASSSSGSSYNEQFF
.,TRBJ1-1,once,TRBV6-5,TGTGCCAGCAGTTACTCCCGGGGTTCCACTGAAGCTTTCTTT,CASSYSRGSTEAFF
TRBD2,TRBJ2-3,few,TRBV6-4,TGTGCCAGCAGTGACTCGACGGTCGGGACTAGCGGGGGCACAGATACGCAGTATTTT,CASSDSTVGTSGGTDTQYF